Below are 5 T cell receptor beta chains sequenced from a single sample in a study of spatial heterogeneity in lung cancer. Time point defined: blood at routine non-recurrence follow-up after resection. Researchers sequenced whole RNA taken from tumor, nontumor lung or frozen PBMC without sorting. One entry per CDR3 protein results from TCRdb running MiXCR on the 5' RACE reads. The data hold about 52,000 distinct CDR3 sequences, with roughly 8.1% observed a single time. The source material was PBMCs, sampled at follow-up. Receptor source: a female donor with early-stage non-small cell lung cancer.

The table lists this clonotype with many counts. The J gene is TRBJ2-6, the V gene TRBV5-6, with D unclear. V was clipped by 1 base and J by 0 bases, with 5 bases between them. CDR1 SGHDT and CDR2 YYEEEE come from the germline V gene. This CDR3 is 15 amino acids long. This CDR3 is CASSLLISGANVLTF. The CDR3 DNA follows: TGTGCCAGCAGCTTGCTCATCTCTGGGGCCAACGTCCTGACTTTC. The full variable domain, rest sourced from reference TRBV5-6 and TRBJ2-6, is DAGVTQSPTHLIKTRGQQVTLRCSPKSGHDTVSWYQQALGQGPQFIFQYYEEEERQRGNFPDRFSGHQFPNYSSELNVNALLLGDSALYLCASSLLISGANVLTFGAGSRLTVL.

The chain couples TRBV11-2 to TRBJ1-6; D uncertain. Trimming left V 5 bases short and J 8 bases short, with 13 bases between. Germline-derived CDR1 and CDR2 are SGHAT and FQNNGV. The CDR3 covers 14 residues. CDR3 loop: CASSPTRADSPLHF. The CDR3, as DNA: TGTGCCAGCAGCCCCACCCGGGCGGATTCACCCCTCCACTTT.

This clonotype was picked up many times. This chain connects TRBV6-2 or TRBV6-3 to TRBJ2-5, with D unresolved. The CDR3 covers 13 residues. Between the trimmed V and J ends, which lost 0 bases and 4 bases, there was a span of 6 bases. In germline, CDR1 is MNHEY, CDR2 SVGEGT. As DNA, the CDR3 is TGTGCCAGCAGTTACTCGGTTCCAGAGACCCAGTACTTC. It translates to CASSYSVPETQYF.

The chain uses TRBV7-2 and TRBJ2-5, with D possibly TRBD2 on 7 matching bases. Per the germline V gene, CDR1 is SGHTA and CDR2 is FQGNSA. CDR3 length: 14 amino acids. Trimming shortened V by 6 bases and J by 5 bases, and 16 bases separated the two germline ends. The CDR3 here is CASSRRGRVETQYF. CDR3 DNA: TGTGCCAGCAGTCGTAGGGGGAGGGTTGAGACCCAGTACTTC.

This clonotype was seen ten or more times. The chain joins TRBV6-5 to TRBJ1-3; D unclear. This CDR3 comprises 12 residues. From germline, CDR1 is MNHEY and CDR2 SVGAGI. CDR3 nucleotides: TGTGCTTCAGCCGGGTCTGGAAACACCATATATTTT. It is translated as CASAGSGNTIYF.